This T cell receptor (beta chain) was observed in a study of shared clonotypes between healthy human individuals. A CD45RA-negative memory subset and a CD45RA+ naive subset were separated from the CD4+ cells. The CDR3 runs to 11 residues. Trimming pared 3 bases from V and 5 bases from J, leaving 7 bases between. Germline loops: CDR1 DFQATT, CDR2 SNEGSKA (reference sequence). Each sorted subset replicate got 200 ng genomic DNA, roughly 30,000 genomes. Libraries were prepared by immunoSEQ multiplex PCR; TCRdb keeps only in-frame clonotypes and omits some of them. The sample lists 330,000 or so clones, roughly 70% occurring once.

This TCR derives from a man younger than 45 in good health. The genes are TRBV20-1 and TRBJ2-5, with unresolved D. Sequencing was carried out using memory CD4+ T cells sorted from blood. The subset here: CD45RA-negative fraction. CDR3 in amino acids: CSARWMETQYF. CDR3 in DNA: TGCAGTGCTAGGTGGATGGAGACCCAGTACTTC.